The next 22 T cell receptor beta chains were all read from a single sample in a study of T cell responses to AZD1222 COVID-19 vaccine. Only in-frame clones appear in the TCRdb table, and some are missing; sequencing was by immunoSEQ multiplex PCR. The table lists about 86,000 clones, approximately 78% of them singletons, with about 21% in the top ten. The sample was peripheral blood, taken on day 0 of AZD1222 vaccination. The receptors were gathered from an adult in good health.

V and J are TRBV11-2 and TRBJ1-6; D is uncertain. The CDR3 is made up of 12 amino acids. Germline values: CDR1 SGHAT, CDR2 FQNNGV. V was shortened by 5 bases and J by 6 bases, with 5 bases between the two germline ends. The CDR3 sequence: CASSEFNSPLHF. DNA for the CDR3: TGTGCCAGCAGCGAGTTTAATTCACCCCTCCACTTT.

The rearrangement links TRBV19 to TRBJ2-7, with 8 bases identical to TRBD1. V lost 3 bases, J lost 0 bases, and 4 bases stayed unmatched. CDR3 size: 15 residues. Germline V CDR1 and CDR2: LNHDA, SQIVND (reference sequence). CDR3 sequence: CASSIPGQVSYEQYF. The CDR3 DNA reads as TGTGCCAGTAGTATTCCGGGACAGGTCTCCTACGAGCAGTACTTC. Supplemented by reference TRBV19 and TRBJ2-7, the full variable domain reads DGGITQSPKYLFRKEGQNVTLSCEQNLNHDAMYWYRQDPGQGLRLIYYSQIVNDFQKGDIAEGYSVSREKKESFPLTVTSAQKNPTAFYLCASSIPGQVSYEQYFGPGTRLTVT.

The sample holds one count of this clone. This sequence joins TRBV5-5 and TRBJ1-5, with TRBD1 matching 10 bases. The CDR3 loop spans 14 amino acids. CDR1 and CDR2 from the germline V gene are SGHKS and YYEKEE (reference sequence). Unmatched junction bases numbered 2, after V lost 3 bases and J lost 5 bases. The CDR3 bases are TGTGCCAGCAGCTACGACAGGGGGCATCAGCCCCAGCATTTT. Protein sequence: CASSYDRGHQPQHF.

This chain uses TRBV2 with TRBJ2-5, with 11 bases lining up with TRBD2. With V trimmed by 7 bases and J by 0 bases, 16 bases remained unmatched. The CDR3 sequence is 19 residues long. Germline values: CDR1 SNHLY, CDR2 FYNNEI. The CDR3 region has the DNA TGTGCCAGCACGCCATCACGGGCCTCTAGCGGGGGGTACCAAGAGACCCAGTACTTC. Protein sequence: CASTPSRASSGGYQETQYF.

The V gene is TRBV15, the J gene TRBJ1-2; possible D gene TRBD1, 5 bases. The V gene lost 1 base and the J gene lost 5 bases, with 20 bases spanning the gap. Germline values: CDR1 LNHNV, CDR2 YYDKDF (reference sequence). The CDR3 is 17 amino acids. CDR3 DNA sequence: TGTGCCACCAGCAGAGCCCCCACGCAGGGCGGGGGTTATGGCTACACCTTC. It encodes CATSRAPTQGGGYGYTF.

This chain connects TRBV6-2 or TRBV6-3 to TRBJ2-7; 11 bases map to TRBD2. This CDR3 region has 17 residues. Germline-derived CDR1 and CDR2 are MNHEY and SVGEGT. V dropped 2 bases and J dropped 0; count of bases not matched to a gene: 6. The CDR3 here is CASSYSGTSGSSYEQYF. The CDR3 region has the DNA TGTGCCAGCAGTTACAGTGGGACTAGCGGAAGCTCCTACGAGCAGTACTTC.

This clone was counted only a few times. V gene TRBV10-3 combines with J gene TRBJ2-1; 7 bases are shared with TRBD1. This CDR3 comprises 13 residues. Trimming removed 6 bases from V and 5 bases from J; junction bases left unmatched: 4. CDR1 and CDR2 (germline): ENHRY, SYGVKD. CDR3 loop: CAISATGDNEQFF. The CDR3 DNA reads TGTGCCATCAGCGCTACAGGGGACAATGAGCAGTTCTTC.

The chain couples TRBV5-4 to TRBJ1-2; weak D call: TRBD1 (6 bases). The CDR3 covers 16 residues. Trimming cost V 4 bases and J 7 bases, with 23 bases left between them. Germline V gives CDR1 SGHNT, CDR2 YYREEE (reference sequence). The CDR3, as DNA: TGTGCCAGCAGCCGAGGCACCGCCACAGGGCACGGTGGCTACACCTTC. It codes for CASSRGTATGHGGYTF.

The chain joins TRBV30 to TRBJ2-7, with 9 nucleotides matching TRBD1. V shed 3 bases and J 3 bases; nucleotides not matched to a gene: 6. The germline gives CDR1 GTSNPN, CDR2 SVGIG (reference sequence). The CDR3 spans 14 residues. The CDR3 DNA is TGTGCCTGGAGGCCCCGGGACAGGGTCTACGAGCAGTACTTC. Translating it yields CAWRPRDRVYEQYF.

V is TRBV10-3 and J is TRBJ1-5; tentatively, D is TRBD1 (5 bases). CDR1 and CDR2 (germline): ENHRY, SYGVKD. The CDR3 has 16 amino acids. V lost 11 bases to trimming and J lost 0 bases, with 20 bases between them. The chain's CDR3 is CAVSVPLGGSNQPQHF. DNA for the CDR3: TGTGCCGTTTCGGTCCCCCTCGGGGGTAGCAATCAGCCCCAGCATTTT.

The table lists this clone with a few counts. The chain has TRBV11-2 and TRBJ1-2; TRBD1 matches at 8 bases. This CDR3 spans 13 amino acids. Germline CDR1 reads SGHAT; CDR2 reads FQNNGV. The V segment lost 3 bases and the J segment 3 bases; nucleotides outside the gene matches: 0. The CDR3 nucleotides are TGTGCCAGCAGCTTGGACAGGGACTATGGCTACACCTTC. It translates to CASSLDRDYGYTF.

The rearrangement links TRBV28 to TRBJ1-1; D is unresolved. Germline values: CDR1 MDHEN, CDR2 SYDVKM. This CDR3 spans 15 amino acids. Deletions cut 2 bases from V and 1 base from J, with 11 bases between. CDR3: CASSLPPARNTEAFF. The CDR3 nucleotides are TGTGCCAGCAGTTTACCTCCCGCCCGGAACACTGAAGCTTTCTTT.

In this sample, this clone turned up once. This chain joins TRBV12-3 or TRBV12-4 and TRBJ1-1; D is unclear. The CDR3 runs to 13 residues. V was clipped by 2 bases and J by 0 bases, with 4 bases between them. The CDR3 nucleotides are TGTGCCAGCAGTTTAATAATGAACACTGAAGCTTTCTTT. Translation gives CASSLIMNTEAFF.

This clone was seen only a few times. The rearrangement uses TRBV24-1 and TRBJ1-5; 9 bases line up with TRBD1. Germline values: CDR1 KGHDR, CDR2 SFDVKD. V gave up 6 bases and J gave up 2 bases; unmatched junction bases: 7. The CDR3 is 16 residues long. In DNA, the CDR3 is TGTGCCACCAGTCCCGGGACAGGGAATGGCAATCAGCCCCAGCATTTT. Its translation is CATSPGTGNGNQPQHF.

The V call is TRBV10-3, the J call TRBJ1-4; D uncertain. The V gene's germline CDR1 is ENHRY and CDR2 SYGVKD. This CDR3 has 13 residues. V gave up 4 bases and J gave up 7 bases, with 10 bases separating them. This CDR3 is CAISVLSGEKLFF. Written as DNA, the CDR3 is TGTGCCATCAGTGTCCTTTCGGGTGAAAAACTGTTTTTT.

CDR3 DNA sequence: TGCGCCAGCAGCCATCAGGGGGACACTGAAGCTTTCTTT. Amino acid sequence: CASSHQGDTEAFF. The chain recombines TRBV4-3 with TRBJ1-1; 7 nucleotides line up with TRBD1. Germline trimming cut 3 bases from V and 3 bases from J; bases unmatched to any gene: 1. Germline V gene data show CDR1 as LGHNA and CDR2 as YSLEER. The CDR3 extends over 13 amino acids.

The J gene is TRBJ1-5, the V gene TRBV10-3; tentative D call: TRBD1 (5 bases). CDR1 and CDR2 from the germline V gene are ENHRY and SYGVKD. This CDR3 region has 14 residues. V lost 4 bases to trimming and J lost 6 bases, with 13 bases between them. As DNA, the CDR3 is TGTGCCATCAGTGGCGAAGGTGGGGGTCAGCCCCAGCATTTT. It specifies CAISGEGGGQPQHF.

The chain combines TRBV28 with TRBJ2-5, with 7 bases aligning to TRBD2. Germline lookup yields CDR1 MDHEN and CDR2 SYDVKM. The ends lost 4 bases at V and 7 bases at J; junction bases unmatched: 6. The CDR3 has 13 amino acids. This CDR3 is CASSSGTMGTQYF. DNA of the CDR3: TGTGCCAGCAGTTCCGGGACTATGGGGACCCAGTACTTC. Full variable domain (remainder filled in from reference TRBV28 and TRBJ2-5): DVKVTQSSRYLVKRTGEKVFLECVQDMDHENMFWYRQDPGLGLRLIYFSYDVKMKEKGDIPEGYSVSREKKERFSLILESASTNQTSMYLCASSSGTMGTQYFGPGTRLLVL.

The CDR3, as DNA: TGCGCCAGCACCACAGGAAGCTCCTACGAGCAGTACTTC. Encoded protein: CASTTGSSYEQYF. The chain has TRBV5-1 and TRBJ2-7, with D possibly being TRBD1 (5 bases). Germline values: CDR1 SGHRS, CDR2 YFSETQ. V was shortened by 6 bases and J by 0 bases, with 10 bases between the two germline ends. There are 13 residues in the CDR3.

This sequence joins TRBV2 and TRBJ2-2; TRBD2 matches 10 bases. After removal of 2 bases from V and 7 bases from J, the junction contained 13 bases not matched to a gene. In germline, CDR1 is SNHLY, CDR2 FYNNEI. The CDR3 sequence is 18 residues long. The CDR3 sequence is CASSEFLSGRPKGGELFF. Written as DNA, the CDR3 is TGTGCCAGCAGTGAATTCCTTAGCGGGAGGCCTAAGGGCGGGGAGCTGTTTTTT.

This clone was seen a handful of times. The CDR3 DNA sequence: TGTGCCATCAACCAACCGGGACTCAACAACTACGAGCAGTACTTC. Amino acid sequence: CAINQPGLNNYEQYF. The rearrangement joins TRBV10-3 to TRBJ2-7; D is perhaps TRBD2 (6 bases). The CDR3 contains 15 residues. Germline assignment: CDR1 ENHRY and CDR2 SYGVKD. V gave up 7 bases and J gave up 3 bases, with 19 bases separating them.

This clone was observed once. The V gene is TRBV24-1, the J gene TRBJ2-3, with 14 bases that match TRBD2. CDR1 and CDR2 from the germline V gene are KGHDR and SFDVKD. The CDR3 consists of 17 residues. Trimming took 5 bases from V and 4 from J; bases not matched to a gene: 7. CDR3 DNA sequence: TGTGCCACCAGTGGTCCGACTAGCGGGAGGGCCCCAGATACGCAGTATTTT. It yields the protein CATSGPTSGRAPDTQYF.